The clone carrying this T cell receptor beta chain was seen at least ten times. This specimen belongs to a study of T cells in Graves' hyperthyroidism and ophthalmopathy. RNA transcripts gave rise to amplified TCR beta CDR3 regions. In the first-round RT-PCR of the TCR CDR3, the HTBI primer set was used. TCRdb fed the multiplex PCR reads into MiXCR, producing one record per CDR3 protein. The data hold roughly 640,000 distinct CDR3 sequences, with 16% observed a single time. The CDR3 sequence is 13 residues long. CDR1 and CDR2 (germline): LGHDT, YNNKEL (reference sequence). Deletions cut 3 bases from V and 5 bases from J, with 8 bases between.

This chain uses TRBV3-1 with TRBJ2-1; D may match TRBD1 or TRBD2 (5 bases each). The TCR was taken from a woman between 40 and 50 years old with Graves' ophthalmopathy. The specimen was blood. CDR3 loop: CASSHGTNNEQFF. The CDR3 DNA reads TGTGCCAGCAGCCACGGGACCAACAATGAGCAGTTCTTC.